This TCR beta chain came from a study of CD8+ T cells in alopecia areata. RNA extraction was followed by reverse transcription into cDNA, which acted as the sequencing template. Measured with immunoSEQ multiplex PCR; TCRdb has only the in-frame clones, and not every one. Altogether a few hundred thousand clones are present, roughly three fifths being singletons, with the ten largest covering more than 0.95%. In this sample, this clone turned up a few times. From germline, CDR1 is SGHVS and CDR2 FQNEAQ. Deletions cut 8 bases from V and 2 bases from J, with 13 bases between. The CDR3 spans 15 residues. Treatment denoted: oral pan-JAK inhibitor, 5-10 mg twice daily.

Specimen: CD4+ T cells sorted from blood, collected between weeks 43 and 45, from a patient treated with tofacitinib. The V gene is TRBV7-8, the J gene TRBJ2-6; tentative D call: TRBD2 (6 bases). The sequence was obtained from a human donor with alopecia areata. CDR3 DNA: TGTGCCAGCGGGCCGTGGGGGGCTGGGGCCAACGTCCTGACTTTC. Protein: CASGPWGAGANVLTF.